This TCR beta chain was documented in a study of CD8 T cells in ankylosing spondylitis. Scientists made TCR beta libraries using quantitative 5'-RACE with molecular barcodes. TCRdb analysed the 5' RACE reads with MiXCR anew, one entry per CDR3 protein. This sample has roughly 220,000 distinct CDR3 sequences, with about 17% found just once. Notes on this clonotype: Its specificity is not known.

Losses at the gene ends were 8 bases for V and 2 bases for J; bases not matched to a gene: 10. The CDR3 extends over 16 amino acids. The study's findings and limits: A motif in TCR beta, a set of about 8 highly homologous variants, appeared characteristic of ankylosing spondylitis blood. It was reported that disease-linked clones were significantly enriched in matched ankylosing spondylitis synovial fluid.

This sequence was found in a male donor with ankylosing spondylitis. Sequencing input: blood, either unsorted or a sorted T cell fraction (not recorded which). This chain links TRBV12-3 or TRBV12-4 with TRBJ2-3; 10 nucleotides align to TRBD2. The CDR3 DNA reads TGTGCCAGCGCCCGCCTAGCGGGAGCCATCACAGATACGCAGTATTTT. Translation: CASARLAGAITDTQYF.